Listed here are 7 T cell receptor beta chains from one sample, sequenced in a study of cytomegalovirus exposure and HLA in healthy donors. Produced via immunoSEQ multiplex PCR; TCRdb's table is partial and in-frame only. There are approximately 180,000 clones in the sample; 86% occur only once, and approximately 2.6% lies in the top ten. Material for sequencing was PBMCs. These receptors all stem from a man aged 18 to 29 in good health and CMV-seropositive.

The chain uses TRBV18 and TRBJ2-3; TRBD2 matches at 8 bases. Trimming took 6 bases from V and 3 from J; bases not matched to a gene: 11. CDR1 is KGHSH, CDR2 LQKENI, per germline. The CDR3 extends over 16 amino acids. The CDR3 spells CASSPARGGATDTQYF. The CDR3 nucleotides are TGTGCCAGCTCCCCGGCACGGGGGGGCGCAACAGATACGCAGTATTTT. Complete variable domain (other parts from reference TRBV18 and TRBJ2-3): NAGVMQNPRHLVRRRGQEARLRCSPMKGHSHVYWYRQLPEEGLKFMVYLQKENIIDESGMPKERFSAEFPKEGPSILRIQQVVRGDSAAYFCASSPARGGATDTQYFGPGTRLTVL.

This chain joins TRBV18 and TRBJ2-6, with D perhaps matching TRBD1 (5 bases). This CDR3 has 17 residues. Germline-derived CDR1 and CDR2 are KGHSH and LQKENI. Trimming left V 3 bases short and J 4 bases short, with 16 bases between. The CDR3 DNA reads TGTGCCAGCTCACCGACAGTCCCCTATGGAGGGGCCAACGTCCTGACTTTC. Encoded protein: CASSPTVPYGGANVLTF.

This chain connects TRBV27 to TRBJ2-3, with 8 bases identical to TRBD1. There are 16 residues in the CDR3. V was clipped by 5 bases and J by 1 base; unmatched bases: 8. The germline CDR1 and CDR2 sequences are MNHEY and SMNVEV (reference sequence). DNA of the CDR3: TGTGCCAGCAGTATAAGGACAGGGAAGGGCACAGATACGCAGTATTTT. This encodes CASSIRTGKGTDTQYF.

V and J are TRBV7-3 and TRBJ2-1; TRBD2 matches at 16 bases. From germline, CDR1 is SGHTA and CDR2 FQGTGA. The CDR3 consists of 17 residues. With V trimmed by 5 bases and J by 7 bases, 8 bases remained unmatched. Here the CDR3 DNA reads TGTGCCAGCAGCCCGGGACTAGCGGGAGGGCTAGGGAATGAGCAGTTCTTC. Its protein product is CASSPGLAGGLGNEQFF.

The chain employs TRBV7-9 and TRBJ1-6, with no clear D. The CDR3 contains 15 residues. V gave up 5 bases and J gave up 0 bases, with 8 bases separating them. The germline gives CDR1 SEHNR, CDR2 FQNEAQ (reference sequence). The CDR3: CASSTGSSYNSPLHF. CDR3 coding DNA: TGTGCCAGCAGCACGGGATCCTCCTATAATTCACCCCTCCACTTT. The full variable domain, with the rest looked up from reference TRBV7-9 and TRBJ1-6, is DTGVSQNPRHKITKRGQNVTFRCDPISEHNRLYWYRQTLGQGPEFLTYFQNEAQLEKSRLLSDRFSAERPKGSFSTLEIQRTEQGDSAMYLCASSTGSSYNSPLHFGNGTRLTVT.

The V call is TRBV14, the J call TRBJ2-7, with D unresolved. V lost 0 bases to trimming and J lost 3 bases, with 12 bases between them. The CDR3 extends over 15 amino acids. Germline CDR1 is SGHDN and CDR2 is FVKESK. Written as DNA, the CDR3 is TGTGCCAGCAGCCAAGACGATTCCCGGAGCTACGAGCAGTACTTC. Its translation is CASSQDDSRSYEQYF. Based on the CDR3 plus reference TRBV14 and TRBJ2-7, the full variable domain is EAGVTQFPSHSVIEKGQTVTLRCDPISGHDNLYWYRRVMGKEIKFLLHFVKESKQDESGMPNNRFLAERTGGTYSTLKVQPAELEDSGVYFCASSQDDSRSYEQYFGPGTRLTVT.

The gene calls are TRBV4-1 and TRBJ2-1; D possibly corresponds to TRBD2 (5 bases). The V gene lost 5 bases and the J gene lost 3 bases, with 14 bases spanning the gap. The CDR3 runs to 15 residues. CDR1 and CDR2 (germline): MGHRA, YSYEKL. CDR3 sequence: CASSWRSGDYNEQFF. Written as DNA, the CDR3 is TGCGCCAGCAGCTGGAGGAGTGGGGACTACAATGAGCAGTTCTTC.